The T cell receptor (beta chain) under discussion was sequenced for a study of shared clonotypes between healthy human individuals. Study conclusions and caveats: Between several donors, naive CD4 clonotypes were shared at a level of about 5%. Larger estimated richness was generally seen in naive subsets than in memory subsets.

Deep was the level at which the assay was run. TCRdb's table, derived via immunoSEQ multiplex PCR, lists solely in-frame clones and lacks some. The sample holds approximately 1.5 million clones; 98% are singletons and the top ten take roughly 0.4%. Healthy and HIV-negative, the adult donors had no recent acute infections or vaccinations. Germline CDR1 is KGHSH and CDR2 is LQKENI. Trimming removed 5 bases from V and 5 bases from J, with 10 bases in between. The CDR3 covers 13 residues. Points on this clone: What it binds is unknown.

This receptor was obtained from a man aged 30 to 39 in good health. Sequenced sample: naive CD4+ T cells sorted from blood. The subset here: CD45RA+ positively selected. The chain couples TRBV18 to TRBJ1-5; D is perhaps TRBD1 (5 bases). CDR3 sequence: CASSGGRDQPQHF. The CDR3 DNA sequence: TGTGCCAGCTCAGGGGGGAGGGATCAGCCCCAGCATTTT.